This is a list of T cell receptor beta chains from one sample in a study of blood T cells in healthy people across ages. TCRdb reprocessed the 5' RACE reads via MiXCR and lists one record per CDR3 protein. The sample lists about 970,000 distinct CDR3 sequences, about 53% occurring once. Sequencing was done on a sample of blood. The receptors shown here come from a woman aged 55-70 years in good health. Both conserved end residues are part of each CDR3. A D gene is named only where the DNA matches it firmly. Clone size, where shown, is once, few, many, or a class for clones that have expanded.

v_gene	abundance	j_gene	d_gene	CDR3aa	CDR3nt
TRBV20-1	few	TRBJ2-5	-	CSASPDRETQYF	TGCAGTGCTAGCCCGGACAGAGAGACCCAGTACTTC
TRBV7-6	once	TRBJ2-1	TRBD2	CASSTTGTSGTNEQFF	TGTGCCAGCAGCACTACCGGGACTAGCGGGACCAATGAGCAGTTCTTC
TRBV24-1	-	TRBJ2-7	-	CATLGEGNEQYF	TGTGCCACCCTTGGGGAAGGTAACGAGCAGTACTTC
TRBV27	-	TRBJ1-5	-	CASRGDLGPQHF	TGTGCCTCTCGAGGGGACTTGGGGCCCCAGCATTTT
TRBV7-2	-	TRBJ1-1	-	CASSFFRGTEAFF	TGTGCCAGCAGCTTCTTCAGGGGAACTGAAGCTTTCTTT
TRBV6-2/TRBV6-3	few	TRBJ2-6	-	CASRQGAGANVLTF	TGTGCCAGCAGGCAGGGTGCCGGGGCCAACGTCCTGACTTTC
TRBV7-2	-	TRBJ2-1	TRBD1	CASSPLTGGGNEQFF	TGTGCCAGCAGCCCATTGACAGGGGGCGGGAATGAGCAGTTCTTC
TRBV6-5	-	TRBJ2-5	TRBD2	CASSYSGLAGGLLQETQYF	TGTGCCAGCAGTTACTCTGGGCTAGCGGGAGGGCTGTTGCAAGAGACCCAGTACTTC
TRBV7-2	-	TRBJ1-1	TRBD1	CASRRPGQGAVNTEAFF	TGTGCCAGCAGAAGGCCGGGACAGGGGGCTGTGAACACTGAAGCTTTCTTT
TRBV5-1	-	TRBJ2-2	TRBD1	CASSSPDRGRTGELFF	TGCGCCAGCAGCTCCCCGGACAGGGGGCGCACCGGGGAGCTGTTTTTT
TRBV20-1	-	TRBJ2-7	-	CSARDFSWENPYEQYF	TGCAGTGCTAGAGATTTTTCGTGGGAGAATCCGTACGAGCAGTACTTC
TRBV27	-	TRBJ2-7	TRBD1	CASQDRQGGWDEQYF	TGTGCCAGCCAAGATCGACAGGGCGGTTGGGATGAGCAGTACTTC
TRBV7-2	-	TRBJ2-1	TRBD1	CASSPEGQSYNEQFF	TGTGCCAGCAGCCCCGAGGGACAGAGCTACAATGAGCAGTTCTTC
TRBV3-1	-	TRBJ2-7	-	CASSQLGDEQYF	TGTGCCAGCAGCCAATTGGGTGACGAGCAGTACTTC
TRBV6-4	-	TRBJ2-1	TRBD2	CASSDSAGVGNEQFF	TGTGCCAGCAGTGACTCTGCGGGAGTCGGCAATGAGCAGTTCTTC
TRBV7-9	-	TRBJ2-7	-	CASSFTGTGYYEQYF	TGTGCCAGCAGCTTCACCGGGACTGGCTACTACGAGCAGTACTTC
TRBV27	few	TRBJ2-3	-	CASSLSGYWTDTQYF	TGTGCCAGCAGTTTATCGGGGTACTGGACAGATACGCAGTATTTT
TRBV12-3/TRBV12-4	-	TRBJ2-1	-	CASSLQAALNNEQFF	TGTGCCAGCAGTTTGCAAGCGGCACTAAACAATGAGCAGTTCTTC
TRBV7-9	-	TRBJ2-5	TRBD1	CASSPQGRKTQYF	TGTGCCAGCAGCCCACAGGGGAGAAAGACCCAGTACTTC
TRBV2	few	TRBJ2-6	-	CASKPSGANVLTF	TGTGCCAGCAAACCCTCTGGGGCCAACGTCCTGACTTTC
TRBV7-9	few	TRBJ2-1	-	CASSSALGLSYEQFF	TGTGCCAGCAGCTCAGCCCTTGGACTTTCCTACGAGCAGTTCTTC
TRBV12-3/TRBV12-4	-	TRBJ2-1	-	CASSLSTKQFF	TGTGCCAGCAGTTTATCCACAAAGCAGTTCTTC
TRBV7-9	-	TRBJ2-2	-	CARDGGQNTGELFF	TGTGCCAGGGACGGAGGCCAGAACACCGGGGAGCTGTTTTTT
TRBV20-1	-	TRBJ2-5	-	CSASLWETQYF	TGCAGTGCTTCGCTATGGGAGACCCAGTACTTC
TRBV28	-	TRBJ2-7	TRBD2	CASSLLTGGILGEQYF	TGTGCCAGCAGTCTCCTCACGGGAGGAATACTTGGCGAGCAGTACTTC
TRBV4-1	many	TRBJ2-7	-	CASSQGRDYEQYF	TGCGCCAGCAGCCAAGGCAGGGACTACGAGCAGTACTTC
TRBV10-3	few	TRBJ2-4	-	CAISESRDPENIQYF	TGTGCCATCAGTGAGTCTCGGGATCCCGAAAACATTCAGTACTTC
TRBV5-1	-	TRBJ1-4	-	CASSIRADSKLFF	TGCGCCAGCAGCATTAGAGCCGATTCAAAACTGTTTTTT
TRBV7-2	-	TRBJ1-4	-	CASSPGPNEKLFF	TGTGCCAGCAGCCCGGGGCCGAATGAAAAACTGTTTTTT
TRBV10-2	-	TRBJ2-7	-	CASSESVHSEQYF	TGCGCCAGCAGTGAGTCAGTCCACTCCGAGCAGTACTTC
TRBV25-1	few	TRBJ2-7	-	CASSGDSQGIEQYF	TGTGCCAGCAGTGGGGATTCCCAAGGTATCGAGCAGTACTTC
TRBV20-1	-	TRBJ2-3	TRBD2	CSAPGAGGTQYF	TGCAGTGCTCCCGGAGCGGGAGGTACGCAGTATTTT
TRBV5-5	-	TRBJ2-5	-	CASSRWNEQYF	TGTGCCAGCAGCCGATGGAATGAGCAGTACTTC
TRBV12-3/TRBV12-4	few	TRBJ2-1	TRBD2	CASSFMGGYYNEQFF	TGTGCCAGCAGTTTCATGGGGGGGTACTACAATGAGCAGTTCTTC
TRBV29-1	few	TRBJ1-2	TRBD1	CSSTGSDYGYTF	TGCAGCTCGACAGGGTCCGACTATGGCTACACCTTC
TRBV7-9	-	TRBJ1-2	TRBD1	CASSTGTGVYGGYTF	TGTGCCAGCAGCACCGGGACAGGGGTCTATGGAGGCTACACCTTC
TRBV12-3/TRBV12-4	-	TRBJ1-4	-	CASRRQVKLFF	TGTGCCAGCAGACGACAGGTTAAACTGTTTTTT
TRBV20-1	-	TRBJ2-7	-	CSADGARSYEQYF	TGCAGTGCTGATGGAGCCCGATCTTACGAGCAGTACTTC
TRBV29-1	many	TRBJ2-1	-	CSVEGSGYEQFF	TGCAGCGTTGAAGGTTCGGGCTATGAGCAGTTCTTC
TRBV2	-	TRBJ2-3	-	CASSDLGYTQYF	TGTGCCAGCAGTGATTTAGGGTATACGCAGTATTTT
TRBV28	once	TRBJ2-7	-	CASTSHAGDSMFSYNEQYF	TGTGCCAGCACCTCACATGCCGGTGATTCTATGTTTTCATACAATGAGCAGTACTTC
TRBV28	-	TRBJ1-4	TRBD1	CASRLTGDNEKLFF	TGTGCCAGTCGGTTAACAGGGGACAATGAAAAACTGTTTTTT
TRBV4-2	many	TRBJ2-4	-	CASSQGGGAKNIQYF	TGTGCCAGCAGCCAGGGGGGAGGCGCCAAAAACATTCAGTACTTC
TRBV7-2	-	TRBJ2-7	-	CASSRPGPLYEQYF	TGTGCCAGCAGCCGACCGGGACCCTTGTACGAGCAGTACTTC
TRBV7-9	-	TRBJ2-5	-	CASSSWTDQETQYF	TGTGCCAGCAGCTCCTGGACAGACCAAGAGACCCAGTACTTC
TRBV18	few	TRBJ2-7	TRBD1	CASSPYVGTGLLYEQYF	TGTGCCAGCTCACCCTATGTCGGGACAGGGCTTTTATACGAGCAGTACTTC
TRBV7-2	few	TRBJ1-1	-	CASSLVPPGEVGTEAFF	TGTGCCAGCAGCTTAGTACCACCCGGGGAGGTCGGGACTGAAGCTTTCTTT
TRBV20-1	-	TRBJ2-7	TRBD1	CSARVGTGLSSYEQYF	TGCAGTGCTAGAGTAGGGACAGGGCTAAGCTCCTACGAGCAGTACTTC
TRBV20-1	few	TRBJ2-3	-	CSARPDSPDTQYF	TGCAGTGCTCGACCGGACAGCCCGGATACGCAGTATTTT
TRBV7-9	few	TRBJ1-2	-	CASSVEPDYGYTF	TGTGCCAGCAGCGTAGAGCCCGACTATGGCTACACCTTC
TRBV6-2/TRBV6-3	-	TRBJ2-2	-	CASKGGVDHTGELFF	TGTGCCAGCAAGGGAGGAGTTGACCACACCGGGGAGCTGTTTTTT
TRBV5-1	-	TRBJ2-7	TRBD1	CASSRDSLSSYEQYF	TGTGCCAGCAGCCGGGACAGTTTAAGCTCCTACGAGCAGTACTTC
TRBV5-1	-	TRBJ2-1	-	CASSYESSSYNEQFF	TGCGCCAGCAGTTACGAATCAAGCTCCTACAATGAGCAGTTCTTC
TRBV4-2	-	TRBJ2-2	TRBD2	CASSHRSSGSTGELFF	TGTGCCAGCAGCCACAGATCTAGCGGGAGCACCGGGGAGCTGTTTTTT
TRBV6-5	-	TRBJ1-2	-	CASKRGGGFGGYTF	TGTGCCAGCAAACGGGGGGGCGGATTTGGGGGCTACACCTTC